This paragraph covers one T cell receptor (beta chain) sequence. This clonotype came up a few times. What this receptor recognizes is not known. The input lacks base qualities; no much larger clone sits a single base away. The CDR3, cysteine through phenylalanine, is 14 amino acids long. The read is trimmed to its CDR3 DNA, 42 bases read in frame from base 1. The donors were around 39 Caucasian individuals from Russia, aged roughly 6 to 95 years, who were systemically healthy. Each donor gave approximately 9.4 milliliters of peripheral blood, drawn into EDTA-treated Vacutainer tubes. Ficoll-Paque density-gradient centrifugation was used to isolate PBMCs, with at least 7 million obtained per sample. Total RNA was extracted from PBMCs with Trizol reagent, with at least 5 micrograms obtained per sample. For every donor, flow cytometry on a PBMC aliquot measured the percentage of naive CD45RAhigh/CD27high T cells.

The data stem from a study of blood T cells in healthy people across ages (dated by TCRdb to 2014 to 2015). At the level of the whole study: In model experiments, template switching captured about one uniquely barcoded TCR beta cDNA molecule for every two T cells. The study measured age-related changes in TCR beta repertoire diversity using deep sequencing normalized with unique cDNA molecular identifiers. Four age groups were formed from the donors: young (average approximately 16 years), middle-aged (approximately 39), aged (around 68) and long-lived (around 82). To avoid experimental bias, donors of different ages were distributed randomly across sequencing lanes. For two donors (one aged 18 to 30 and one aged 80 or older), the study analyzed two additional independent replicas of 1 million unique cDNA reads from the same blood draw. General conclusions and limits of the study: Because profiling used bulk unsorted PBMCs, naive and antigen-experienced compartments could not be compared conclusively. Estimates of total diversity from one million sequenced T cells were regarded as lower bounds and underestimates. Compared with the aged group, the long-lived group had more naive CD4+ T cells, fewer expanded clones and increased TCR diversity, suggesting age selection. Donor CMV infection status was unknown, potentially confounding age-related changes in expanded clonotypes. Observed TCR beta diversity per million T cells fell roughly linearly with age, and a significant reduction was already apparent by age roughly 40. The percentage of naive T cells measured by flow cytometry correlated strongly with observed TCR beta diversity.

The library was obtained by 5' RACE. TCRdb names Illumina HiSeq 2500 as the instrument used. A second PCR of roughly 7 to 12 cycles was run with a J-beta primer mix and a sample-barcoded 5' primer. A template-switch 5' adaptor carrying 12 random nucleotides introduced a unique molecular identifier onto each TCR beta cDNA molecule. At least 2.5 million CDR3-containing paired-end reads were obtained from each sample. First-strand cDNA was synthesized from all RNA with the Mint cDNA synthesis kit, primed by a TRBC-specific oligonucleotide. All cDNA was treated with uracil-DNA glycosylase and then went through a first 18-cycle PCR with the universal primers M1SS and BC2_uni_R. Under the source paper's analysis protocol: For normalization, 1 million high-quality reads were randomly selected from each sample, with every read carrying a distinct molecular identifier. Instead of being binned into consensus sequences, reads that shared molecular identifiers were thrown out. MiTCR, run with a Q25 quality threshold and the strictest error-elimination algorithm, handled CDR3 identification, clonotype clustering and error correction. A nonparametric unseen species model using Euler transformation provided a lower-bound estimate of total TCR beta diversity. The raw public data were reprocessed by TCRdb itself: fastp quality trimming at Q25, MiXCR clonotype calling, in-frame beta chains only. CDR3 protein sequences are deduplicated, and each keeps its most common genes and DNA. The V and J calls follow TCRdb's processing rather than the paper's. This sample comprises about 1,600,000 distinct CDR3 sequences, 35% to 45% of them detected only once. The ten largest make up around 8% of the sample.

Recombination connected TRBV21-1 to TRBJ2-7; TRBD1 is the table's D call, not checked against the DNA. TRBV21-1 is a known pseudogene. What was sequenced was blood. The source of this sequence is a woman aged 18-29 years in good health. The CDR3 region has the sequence CASSKAPTGYEQYF. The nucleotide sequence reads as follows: TGTGCCAGCAGCAAGGCCCCCACAGGGTACGAGCAGTACTTC.